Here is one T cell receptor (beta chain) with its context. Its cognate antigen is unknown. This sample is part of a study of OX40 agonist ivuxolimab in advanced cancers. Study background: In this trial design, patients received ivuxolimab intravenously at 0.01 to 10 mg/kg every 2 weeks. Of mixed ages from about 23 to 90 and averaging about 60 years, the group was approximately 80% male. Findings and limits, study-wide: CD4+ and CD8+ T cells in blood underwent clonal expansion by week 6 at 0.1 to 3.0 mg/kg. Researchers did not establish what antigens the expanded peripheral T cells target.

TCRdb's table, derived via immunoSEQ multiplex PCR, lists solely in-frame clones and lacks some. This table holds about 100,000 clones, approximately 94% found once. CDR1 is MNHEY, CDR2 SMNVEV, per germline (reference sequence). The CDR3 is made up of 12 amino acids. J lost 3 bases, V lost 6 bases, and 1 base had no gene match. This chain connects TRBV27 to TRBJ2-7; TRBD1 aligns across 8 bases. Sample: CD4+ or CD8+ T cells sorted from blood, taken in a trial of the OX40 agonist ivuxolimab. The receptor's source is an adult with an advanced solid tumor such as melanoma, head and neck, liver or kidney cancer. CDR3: CASSTGGYEQYF. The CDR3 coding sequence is TGTGCCAGCAGCACAGGGGGCTACGAGCAGTACTTC.